The clone carrying this T cell receptor beta chain was picked up one time. Its specificity is unknown. The sample belongs to a study of cytomegalovirus exposure and HLA in healthy donors. V dropped 4 bases and J dropped 7; count of bases not matched to a gene: 6. Per germline, CDR1 SGHDT and CDR2 YYEEEE. This CDR3 region has 15 residues. Study observations and caveats: Exclusion applied to some V segments, including TRBV6-2 and TRBV6-3, as they were indistinguishable. The study reported that TCR beta sequences accurately predicted HLA-A and HLA-B alleles in most subjects.

The PCR ran on 60 Vbeta and 13 Jbeta primers. Authors' processing steps: Roughly 11 million shared chains were among the about 80 million unique TCR beta chains that a later analysis counted. The table came from immunoSEQ multiplex PCR; TCRdb's copy has only in-frame clones and leaves some out. That table gives V, J and clone size, and the DNA gave D and trimming. The repertoire has around 190,000 clones, roughly 80% of them found once; the top ten carry 5.7%. Sequencing was carried out using PBMCs. The sequence was collected from a middle-aged man in good health and CMV-seronegative. The V gene is TRBV5-6, the J gene TRBJ2-1, with 12 bases matching TRBD2. This chain's CDR3 is CASSPTSGSGNEQFF. CDR3 DNA: TGTGCCAGCAGCCCGACTAGCGGGAGTGGTAATGAGCAGTTCTTC.